This TCR beta chain was profiled in a study of breast tumors, draining lymph nodes, adjacent tissues. Study outcomes and limitations: Luminal-like breast cancer showed significantly greater tumor-nontumor repertoire similarity than basal-like breast cancer did. Tumors had less TCR diversity than lymph nodes, more than nontumor tissue. Data only fit, rather than demonstrated, lymph node origin of most tumor T cells. Most tumor T cells seemingly derive from lymph node, then expand in tumor.

CDR3 length: 12 amino acids. Trimming pared 7 bases from V and 0 bases from J, leaving 7 bases between. Germline V lookup: CDR1 DFQATT, CDR2 SNEGSKA (reference sequence). In TCRdb, the multiplex PCR reads were re-called with MiXCR into one record per CDR3 protein. Altogether about 180,000 distinct CDR3 sequences are present, around a third being singletons, with the ten largest covering over 3.5%. This clonotype appeared many times. Its antigen is undetermined. Samples came from axillary lymph nodes draining the breast cancer. The material sequenced was axillary lymph node tissue. The V and J genes are TRBV20-1 and TRBJ1-5; D is ambiguous. The receptor's source is a female donor with breast cancer. Some clones in this sample may be carry-over from other donors' samples. CDR3 sequence reads: CSVMNSNQPQHF. The CDR3 DNA sequence: TGCAGTGTTATGAATAGCAATCAGCCCCAGCATTTT.